The T cell receptor (beta chain) described here comes from a study of blood T cell repertoires in COVID-19. This clone has a single count. The method was immunoSEQ multiplex PCR; TCRdb's version includes in-frame clones alone and lacks a portion of them. The sample holds under 350,000 clones, approximately 86% seen once. Germline trimming cut 3 bases from V and 4 bases from J; bases unmatched to any gene: 3. The CDR3 runs to 13 residues. Germline-derived CDR1 and CDR2 are SQVTM and ANQGSEA. The sample taken for sequencing was PBMCs or T cells enriched from blood (not recorded which). V is TRBV29-1 and J is TRBJ1-2; 9 bases align to TRBD1. The TCR originated in a woman aged 18-35 years who had recovered from COVID-19. The CDR3 reads CSVDTGGSYGYTF. The DNA for the CDR3 is TGCAGCGTTGACACAGGGGGCAGCTATGGCTACACCTTC.